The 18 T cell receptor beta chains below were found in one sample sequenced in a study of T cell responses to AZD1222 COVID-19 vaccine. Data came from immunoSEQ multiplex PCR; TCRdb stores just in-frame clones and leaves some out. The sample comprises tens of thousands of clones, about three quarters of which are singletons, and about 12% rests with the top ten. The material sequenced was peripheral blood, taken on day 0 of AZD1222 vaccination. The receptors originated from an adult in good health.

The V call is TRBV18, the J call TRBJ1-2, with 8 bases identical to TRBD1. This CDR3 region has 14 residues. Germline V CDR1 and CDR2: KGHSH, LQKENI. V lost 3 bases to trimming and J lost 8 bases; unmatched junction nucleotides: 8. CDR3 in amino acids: CASSPLDRDGGYTF. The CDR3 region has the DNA TGTGCCAGCTCACCCCTGGACAGGGACGGAGGCTACACCTTC.

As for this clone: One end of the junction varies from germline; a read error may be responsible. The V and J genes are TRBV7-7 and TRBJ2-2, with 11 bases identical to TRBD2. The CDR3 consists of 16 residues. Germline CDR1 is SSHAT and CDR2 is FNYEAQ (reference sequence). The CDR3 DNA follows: TGTGCTAGCAGCGACATTAGCGGGGGGGACACCGGGGAGCTGTTTTTT. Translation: CASSDISGGDTGELFF.

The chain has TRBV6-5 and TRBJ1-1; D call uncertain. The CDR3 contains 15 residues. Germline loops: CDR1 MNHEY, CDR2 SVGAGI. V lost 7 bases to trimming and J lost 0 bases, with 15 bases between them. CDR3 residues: CASTQTPTLNTEAFF. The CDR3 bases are TGTGCCAGCACCCAGACCCCAACATTGAACACTGAAGCTTTCTTT.

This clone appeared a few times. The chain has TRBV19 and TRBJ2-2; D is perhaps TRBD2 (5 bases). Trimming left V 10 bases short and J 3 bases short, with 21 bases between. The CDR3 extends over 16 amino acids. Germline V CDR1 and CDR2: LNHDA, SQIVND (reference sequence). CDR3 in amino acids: CATAGGLRKYTGELFF. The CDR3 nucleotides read TGTGCCACCGCTGGCGGGTTACGGAAATACACCGGGGAGCTGTTTTTT.

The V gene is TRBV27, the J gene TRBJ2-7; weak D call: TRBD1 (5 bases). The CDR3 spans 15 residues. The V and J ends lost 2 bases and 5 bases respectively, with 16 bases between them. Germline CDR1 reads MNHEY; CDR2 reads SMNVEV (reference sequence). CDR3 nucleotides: TGTGCCAGCAGTTTAAGTAGGTCAGGGAACAACGAGCAGTACTTC. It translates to CASSLSRSGNNEQYF.

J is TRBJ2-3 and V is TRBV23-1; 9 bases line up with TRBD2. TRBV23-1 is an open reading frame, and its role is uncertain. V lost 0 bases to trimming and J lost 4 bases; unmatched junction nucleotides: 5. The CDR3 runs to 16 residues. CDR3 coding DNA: TGCGCCAGCAGTCAATCGCGGGGGGGGATATCAGATACGCAGTATTTT. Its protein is CASSQSRGGISDTQYF.

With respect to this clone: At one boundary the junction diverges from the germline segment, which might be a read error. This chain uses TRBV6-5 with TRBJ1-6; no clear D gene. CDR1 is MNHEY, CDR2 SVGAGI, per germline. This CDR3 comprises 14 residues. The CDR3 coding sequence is TGTGCCAGCCGATCTATGGCCTACAATTCACCCCTCCACTTT. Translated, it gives CASRSMAYNSPLHF.

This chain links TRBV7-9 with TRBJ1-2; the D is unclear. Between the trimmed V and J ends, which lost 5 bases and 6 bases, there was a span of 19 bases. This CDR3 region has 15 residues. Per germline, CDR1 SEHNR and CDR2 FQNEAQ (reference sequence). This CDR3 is CASSPHPGRADGYTF. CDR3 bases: TGTGCCAGCAGCCCCCATCCGGGCAGAGCAGATGGCTACACCTTC.

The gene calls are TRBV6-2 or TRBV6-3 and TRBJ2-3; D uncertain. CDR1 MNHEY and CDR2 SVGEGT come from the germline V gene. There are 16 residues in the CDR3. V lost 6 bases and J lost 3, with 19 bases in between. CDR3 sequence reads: CASSLRTDLITDTQYF. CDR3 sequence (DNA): TGTGCCAGCAGCTTACGGACGGACCTCATAACAGATACGCAGTATTTT.

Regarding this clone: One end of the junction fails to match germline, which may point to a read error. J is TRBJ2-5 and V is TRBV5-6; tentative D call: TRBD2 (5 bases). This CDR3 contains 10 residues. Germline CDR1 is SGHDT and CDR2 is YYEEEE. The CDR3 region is CASSRGRLHF. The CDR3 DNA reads TGTGCCAGCAGCCGGGGTAGACTACACTTC.

The CDR3 here is CASSTGVLSTDTQYF. CDR3 in DNA: TGCGCCAGCAGCACAGGGGTTCTGAGCACAGATACGCAGTATTTT. The chain carries TRBV5-1 and TRBJ2-3; 7 bases are a match to TRBD1. Germline values: CDR1 SGHRS, CDR2 YFSETQ. The CDR3 runs 15 residues. With 4 bases clipped from V and 0 bases from J, the junction kept 5 bases outside the gene matches.

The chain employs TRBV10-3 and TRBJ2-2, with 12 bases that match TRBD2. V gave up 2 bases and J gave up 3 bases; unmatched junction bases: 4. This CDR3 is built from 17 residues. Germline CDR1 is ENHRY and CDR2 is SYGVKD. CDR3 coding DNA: TGTGCCATCAGTGAGACCCGACTAGCGGGGGACACCGGGGAGCTGTTTTTT. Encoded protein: CAISETRLAGDTGELFF.

The CDR3 region is CASGTSPNTGELFF. The CDR3 nucleotides read TGTGCCAGTGGAACCAGTCCGAACACCGGGGAGCTGTTTTTT. The chain recombines TRBV19 with TRBJ2-2; no definite D call. The germline V gene has CDR1 LNHDA and CDR2 SQIVND (reference sequence). V lost 8 bases and J lost 0, with 10 bases in between. This CDR3 region has 14 residues.

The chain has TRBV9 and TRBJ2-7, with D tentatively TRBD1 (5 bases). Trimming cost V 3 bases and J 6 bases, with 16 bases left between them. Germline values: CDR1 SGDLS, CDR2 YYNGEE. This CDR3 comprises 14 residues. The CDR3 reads CASSEQGFGFEQYF. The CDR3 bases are TGTGCCAGCAGCGAGCAGGGATTTGGGTTCGAGCAGTACTTC. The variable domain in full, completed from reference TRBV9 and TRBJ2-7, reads DSGVTQTPKHLITATGQRVTLRCSPRSGDLSVYWYQQSLDQGLQFLIQYYNGEERAKGNILERFSAQQFPDLHSELNLSSLELGDSALYFCASSEQGFGFEQYFGPGTRLTVT.

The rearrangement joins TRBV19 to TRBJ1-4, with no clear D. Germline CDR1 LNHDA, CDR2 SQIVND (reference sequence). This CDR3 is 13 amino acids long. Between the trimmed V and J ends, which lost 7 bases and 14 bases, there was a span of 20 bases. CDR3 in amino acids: CASNGRNEKVLFF. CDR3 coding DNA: TGTGCCAGTAACGGTCGTAATGAAAAGGTGCTGTTTTTT.

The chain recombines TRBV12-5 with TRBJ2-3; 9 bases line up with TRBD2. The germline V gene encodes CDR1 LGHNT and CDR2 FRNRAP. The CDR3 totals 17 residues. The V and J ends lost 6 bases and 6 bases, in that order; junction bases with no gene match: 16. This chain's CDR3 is CASGPSETSGFGDTQYF. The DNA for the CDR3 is TGTGCTAGTGGCCCCTCCGAGACTAGCGGATTTGGGGATACGCAGTATTTT.

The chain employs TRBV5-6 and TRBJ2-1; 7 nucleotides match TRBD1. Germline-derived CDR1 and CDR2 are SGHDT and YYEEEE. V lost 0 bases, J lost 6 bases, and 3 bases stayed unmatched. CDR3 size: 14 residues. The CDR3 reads CASSLGQGRNEQFF. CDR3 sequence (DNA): TGTGCCAGCAGCTTGGGACAGGGCCGCAATGAGCAGTTCTTC.

The CDR3 DNA reads as TGTGCCAGCAGTAGTTCAGGGCAGACCTATGGCTACACCTTC. This encodes CASSSSGQTYGYTF. The J gene is TRBJ1-2, the V gene TRBV27; tentatively, D is TRBD1 (5 bases). The V end lost 5 bases, the J end lost 4 bases, and 14 bases lay between the germline ends. The CDR3 runs 14 residues. CDR1 and CDR2 from the germline V gene are MNHEY and SMNVEV (reference sequence).